This T cell receptor (beta chain) comes out of a study of beta chain features in type 1 diabetes. About the study: The study found patients and healthy donors alike in age, gender and cell yields. Notes on the study in general: Patients' naive, central memory and regulatory TCRB repertoires appeared more alike than those of healthy donors. Any HLA type influence on TCRB rearrangement was left unresolved here.

The germline V gene encodes CDR1 LGHNA and CDR2 YSLEER. V lost 5 bases and J lost 6; bases outside the gene matches: 12. This CDR3 comprises 16 residues. cDNA synthesis used the whole RNA isolate, giving expressed TCRB sequences. Naive, central memory and regulatory T cell samples came to a mean of roughly 3.9 million reads. Method: immunoSEQ multiplex PCR; TCRdb's copy keeps in-frame clones and lacks some. The sample lists about 220,000 clones; roughly a tenth were seen once. This clone was counted between two and nine times. Its target is not known. The origin of this receptor is a man in his late teens or twenties in good health. The specimen sequenced was central memory CD4+ T cells from blood. This chain links TRBV4-3 with TRBJ2-4, with 8 nucleotides matching TRBD1. As DNA, the CDR3 is TGCGCCAGCAGCTTCCGGACAGGGATATCGCCAAACATTCAGTACTTC. Its protein is CASSFRTGISPNIQYF.